What follows describes a single T cell receptor (beta chain). Germline CDR1 is SEHNR and CDR2 is FQNEAQ (reference sequence). This CDR3 region has 15 residues. Germline trimming cut 1 base from V and 5 bases from J; bases unmatched to any gene: 6. In the original processing: How many nucleated cells were present was estimated from reference gene primer amplification. Clones were read by immunoSEQ multiplex PCR, and TCRdb kept only the in-frame ones, dropping some. D and trimming come from the DNA, and the V and J calls and clone size come from that table. The repertoire consists of approximately 210,000 clones, with 92% occurring once and the leading ten covering approximately 1.2%. The sample belongs to a study of blood T cell repertoires in COVID-19. As for the study in general: The study drew acute and convalescent COVID-19 samples from the United States, Italy and Spain. T cells, B-cell-depleted T cells, or PBMCs supplied cDNA or gDNA.

The rearrangement joins TRBV7-9 to TRBJ2-5, with 8 bases aligning to TRBD1. The source of this sequence is a man aged 25 to 40 with acute or convalescent COVID-19. The sequencing sample was made of peripheral blood. CDR3 in amino acids: CASSLGPQGAETQYF. The CDR3 DNA reads as TGTGCCAGCAGCTTAGGACCTCAGGGGGCGGAGACCCAGTACTTC.